These 9 T cell receptor beta chains originate from one sample sequenced in a study of beta chain features in type 1 diabetes. Expressed TCRB transcripts were sequenced, since all the RNA that had been isolated was reverse transcribed. Repertoires were generated with immunoSEQ multiplex PCR, while TCRdb's copy carries only in-frame clones and drops some. This sample has 250,000 to 350,000 clones; roughly 13% occur once, and the top ten carry about 0.015%. No antigen has been identified for these receptors. Study results and limitations: TCRB CDR3s from Type 1 diabetes patients were moderately but significantly shorter in all four CD4+ subsets.

Sequencing was performed on naive CD4+ T cells from blood. All receptors come from a man aged 25-45 years with type 1 diabetes.

This clone has more than one count but fewer than ten. Other DNA sequences in this specimen translate into the identical CDR3. The chain joins TRBV7-2 to TRBJ2-7; 12 positions agree with TRBD2. The germline gives CDR1 SGHTA, CDR2 FQGNSA. With V trimmed by 5 bases and J by 2 bases, 1 base remained unmatched. This CDR3 is built from 14 residues. The CDR3 loop is CASSRTSGAYEQYF. CDR3 bases: TGTGCCAGCAGCCGGACTAGCGGGGCCTACGAGCAGTACTTC.

This CDR3 is CASSTPGTGNADTQYF. DNA for the CDR3: TGTGCCAGCAGTACACCCGGGACAGGGAACGCGGATACGCAGTATTTT. The rearrangement joins TRBV28 to TRBJ2-3, with TRBD1 matching 9 bases. The J segment lost 6 bases and the V segment lost 5 bases, leaving 12 bases of the junction unmatched. The CDR3 spans 16 residues. Germline CDR1 and CDR2: MDHEN and SYDVKM.

This chain links TRBV29-1 with TRBJ2-5; 7 bases agree with TRBD1. With V trimmed by 2 bases and J by 5 bases, 5 bases remained unmatched. Looked up from germline, CDR1 is SQVTM and CDR2 is ANQGSEA. The CDR3 loop spans 13 amino acids. The CDR3 bases are TGCAGCGTTGAAAGGGGGCCAGGGGAGACCCAGTACTTC. Translation: CSVERGPGETQYF.

This clone was recorded a few times. This chain joins TRBV18 and TRBJ2-5, with TRBD1 as a possible D gene (6 bases). Looked up from germline, CDR1 is KGHSH and CDR2 is LQKENI. V lost 3 bases to trimming and J lost 2 bases, with 13 bases between them. This CDR3 has 15 amino acids. CDR3 sequence (DNA): TGTGCCAGCTCACCGCTGGTCGGACAGCAAGAGACCCAGTACTTC. The encoded protein is CASSPLVGQQETQYF.

The V call is TRBV29-1, the J call TRBJ1-1; no clear D gene. Trimming took 5 bases from V and 3 from J, leaving 7 bases between them. This CDR3 has 11 amino acids. Germline CDR1 reads SQVTM; CDR2 reads ANQGSEA. CDR3 nucleotides: TGCAGCGTTACGGTGTACACTGAAGCTTTCTTT. It is translated as CSVTVYTEAFF.

This clone turned up a few times. This sequence joins TRBV5-1 and TRBJ2-7; D may be TRBD1 (6 bases). CDR1 is SGHRS, CDR2 YFSETQ, per germline. The CDR3 is 15 amino acids. V was shortened by 4 bases and J by 1 base, with 15 bases between the two germline ends. CDR3 DNA: TGCGCCAGCAGCCTGAGTTTGGGACATTCCTACGAGCAGTACTTC. Protein product: CASSLSLGHSYEQYF.

The genes are TRBV5-8 and TRBJ1-5, with D possibly being TRBD1 (6 bases). Germline V gives CDR1 SGHTS, CDR2 YDEGEE. The CDR3 contains 13 residues. With 4 bases removed from V and 7 bases from J, the gap between germline ends came to 12 bases. DNA of the CDR3: TGTGCCAGCAGCGGGGGCCCGAGACAGCCCCAGCATTTT. Encoded protein: CASSGGPRQPQHF.

A few counts support this clone. The chain employs TRBV5-4 and TRBJ2-7; 8 bases align to TRBD2. The CDR3 covers 15 residues. V dropped 1 base and J dropped 0; count of bases not matched to a gene: 3. The germline V gene has CDR1 SGHNT and CDR2 YYREEE (reference sequence). Written as DNA, the CDR3 is TGTGCCAGCAGCTTGTCTAGCGGGTACTCCTACGAGCAGTACTTC. Its protein product is CASSLSSGYSYEQYF.

This sequence joins TRBV30 and TRBJ1-5; D is uncertain. This CDR3 contains 14 residues. V was clipped by 2 bases and J by 7 bases, with 15 bases between them. The germline CDR1 and CDR2 sequences are GTSNPN and SVGIG (reference sequence). This CDR3 reads CAWSLHGKPQPQHF. In nucleotides, the CDR3 is TGTGCCTGGAGTCTACACGGGAAGCCGCAGCCCCAGCATTTT.